This TCR beta chain was recorded in a study of T cells in Graves' hyperthyroidism and ophthalmopathy. CDR1 and CDR2 (germline): SGHRS, YFSETQ. V was shortened by 4 bases and J by 1 base, with 14 bases between the two germline ends. The CDR3 sequence is 15 residues long. TCR beta CDR3 region amplification was performed from RNA transcripts. When the TCR CDR3 underwent first-round RT-PCR, the HTBI primer set was used. TCRdb analysed the multiplex PCR reads with MiXCR anew, one entry per CDR3 protein. The sample lists approximately 640,000 distinct CDR3 sequences, 40% to 55% occurring once. The chain links TRBV5-1 to TRBJ2-5; D is unclear. The source of this sequence is an adult man with Graves' disease, either hyperthyroidism or ophthalmopathy (not recorded which). Input material: peripheral blood or thyroid tissue (not recorded which). The CDR3 DNA reads TGCGCCAGCAGCCCGTATGTGGCCGTCCAAGAGACCCAGTACTTC. Translating it yields CASSPYVAVQETQYF.